One and the same sample provided the 9 T cell receptor beta chains below, sequenced in a study of a mutant IDH1 vaccine in newly diagnosed glioma. These TCRs' antigens remain unknown. Sequencing was performed with immunoSEQ multiplex PCR; in TCRdb, only in-frame clones are kept and a portion is missing. Of tens of thousands of clones in the sample, about four fifths were seen once. Time point: week 11, during vaccination. Doses consisted of 300 ug of mutant IDH1 20-mer peptide each, paired with topical imiquimod. The source material was PBMCs, sampled from a glioma patient whose treatment included an IDH1 peptide vaccine. These receptors came from a man over 45 with glioma.

Here the CDR3 reads CASSQTPTGGSYEQYF. The CDR3 region has the DNA TGTGCCAGCAGCCAAACTCCCACAGGGGGCTCCTACGAGCAGTACTTC. The gene calls are TRBV11-2 and TRBJ2-7; 8 nucleotides agree with TRBD1. Germline assignment: CDR1 SGHAT and CDR2 FQNNGV. The CDR3 runs to 16 residues. Germline trimming cut 5 bases from V and 0 bases from J; bases unmatched to any gene: 9.

This clone occurred a few times. The chain combines TRBV19 with TRBJ2-3; D unclear. This CDR3 spans 15 amino acids. The V gene's germline CDR1 is LNHDA and CDR2 SQIVND (reference sequence). Trimming cost V 6 bases and J 2 bases, with 15 bases left between them. The CDR3, as DNA: TGTGCCAGTAGGACCTTAGCTGGGGACACAGATACGCAGTATTTT. Translated, it gives CASRTLAGDTDTQYF.

This clone was observed once. The junction departs from germline at one end; a sequencing error may be responsible. V and J are TRBV7-8 and TRBJ2-3; D unresolved. CDR1 is SGHVS and CDR2 is FQNEAQ in the germline V gene. The CDR3 consists of 13 residues. The CDR3 loop reads CASNLVRTDTQYF. The CDR3 DNA reads TGTGCCAGCAACTTAGTCCGCACAGATACGCAGTATTTT.

This chain uses TRBV5-4 with TRBJ2-2, with 8 bases that match TRBD1. The germline V gene has CDR1 SGHNT and CDR2 YYREEE (reference sequence). After removal of 4 bases from V and 4 bases from J, the junction contained 6 bases not matched to a gene. This CDR3 has 15 amino acids. The CDR3 here is CASSPGTGLTGELFF. For the CDR3, the DNA is TGTGCCAGCAGCCCCGGGACAGGTCTCACCGGGGAGCTGTTTTTT.

This clone was seen more than once but under ten times. The V call is TRBV27, the J call TRBJ1-1; D is ambiguous. The CDR3 covers 13 residues. With 3 bases removed from V and 1 base from J, the gap between germline ends came to 6 bases. CDR1 MNHEY and CDR2 SMNVEV come from the germline V gene (reference sequence). CDR3 DNA sequence: TGTGCCAGCAGTTTGGGTTGGAACACTGAAGCTTTCTTT. The encoded protein is CASSLGWNTEAFF.

CDR3 protein: CSVVCSGTGAGNTIYF. The CDR3 DNA reads TGCAGCGTTGTATGTTCCGGGACAGGGGCTGGAAACACCATATATTTT. The rearrangement joins TRBV29-1 to TRBJ1-3; 10 bases line up with TRBD1. The germline gives CDR1 SQVTM, CDR2 ANQGSEA. This CDR3 is 16 amino acids long. Losses at the gene ends were 4 bases for V and 2 bases for J; bases not matched to a gene: 8.

V is TRBV15 and J is TRBJ1-4; D is unresolved. Germline lookup yields CDR1 LNHNV and CDR2 YYDKDF (reference sequence). Trimming pared 9 bases from V and 5 bases from J, leaving 10 bases between. The length of the CDR3 is 12 residues. The CDR3 region has the DNA TGTGCCACTAGGGAGGTCAATGAAAAACTGTTTTTT. It codes for CATREVNEKLFF.

The chain is built from TRBV5-1 and TRBJ2-2, with a tentative D call TRBD2 (5 bases). The CDR3 loop spans 12 amino acids. Looked up from germline, CDR1 is SGHRS and CDR2 is YFSETQ. V was trimmed by 7 bases and J by 4 bases, leaving 8 bases between them. CDR3 sequence (DNA): TGCGCCAGCCTAGCCGGCACCGGGGAGCTGTTTTTT. It specifies CASLAGTGELFF.

V usage is TRBV2 and J usage is TRBJ2-7; 13 bases are shared with TRBD2. Trimming at V came to 6 bases and at J to 6 bases, leaving 2 bases not matched to a gene. The CDR3 runs to 13 residues. CDR1 is SNHLY and CDR2 is FYNNEI in the germline V gene. Here the CDR3 reads CASRGLAGSEQYF. CDR3 in DNA: TGTGCCAGCAGGGGACTAGCGGGAAGCGAGCAGTACTTC.